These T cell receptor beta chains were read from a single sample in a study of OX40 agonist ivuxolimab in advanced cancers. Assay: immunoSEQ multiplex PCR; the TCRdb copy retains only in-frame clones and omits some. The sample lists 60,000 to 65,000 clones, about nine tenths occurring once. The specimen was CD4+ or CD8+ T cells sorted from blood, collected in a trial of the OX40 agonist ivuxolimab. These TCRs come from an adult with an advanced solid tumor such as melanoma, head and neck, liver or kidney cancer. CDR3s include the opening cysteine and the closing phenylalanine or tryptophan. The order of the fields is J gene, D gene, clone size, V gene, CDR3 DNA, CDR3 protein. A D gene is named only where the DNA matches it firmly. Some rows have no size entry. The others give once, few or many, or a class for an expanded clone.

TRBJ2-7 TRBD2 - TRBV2 TGTGCCAGCAGTTCTTTGGCTAGCGGGAACGAGCAGTACTTC CASSSLASGNEQYF
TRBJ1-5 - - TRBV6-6 TGTGCCAGCAGTTATACACAGGGAGGCAATCAGCCCCAGCATTTT CASSYTQGGNQPQHF
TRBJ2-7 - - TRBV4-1 TGCGCCAGCAGCCGATTGGATACAGGGCCCTACGAGCAGTACTTC CASSRLDTGPYEQYF
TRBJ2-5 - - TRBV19 TGTGCCAGTAGTATCTACCCGACAGGCCAAGAGACCCAGTACTTC CASSIYPTGQETQYF
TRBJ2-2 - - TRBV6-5 TGTGCCAGCAGAATCTGGGGCGAGAACACCGGGGAGCTGTTTTTT CASRIWGENTGELFF
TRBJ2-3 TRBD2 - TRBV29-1 TGCAGCGTTGAATGGGATGGCGGGAGGGCCCCAGATACGCAGTATTTT CSVEWDGGRAPDTQYF
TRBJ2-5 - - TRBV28 TGTGCCAGCAGTTTATCACAGGGAGCCGCAGGGACCCAGTACTTC CASSLSQGAAGTQYF
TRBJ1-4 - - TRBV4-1 TGCGCCAGCAGCCAAGGGACTTTCCTCTTGAAAGAAAAACTGTTTTTT CASSQGTFLLKEKLFF
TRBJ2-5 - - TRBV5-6 TGTGCCAGCAGCGGTTGGCAGGGAGAACAAGAGACCCAGTACTTC CASSGWQGEQETQYF
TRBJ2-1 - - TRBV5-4 TGTGCCAGCAGCTTGGGCAACCAGTGGGTGGTGAATGAGCAGTTCTTC CASSLGNQWVVNEQFF
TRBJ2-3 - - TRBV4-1 TGCGCCAGCAGCCAAGAAGGTAGCGTCCCTATAGATACGCAGTATTTT CASSQEGSVPIDTQYF
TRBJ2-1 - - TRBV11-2 TGTGCCAGCAGCTTAGATCGGGGCCTCTCCTACAATGAGCAGTTCTTC CASSLDRGLSYNEQFF
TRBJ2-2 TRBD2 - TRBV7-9 TGTGCCAGCGGATTCCTAGCGGACACCGGGGAGCTGTTTTTT CASGFLADTGELFF
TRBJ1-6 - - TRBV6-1 TGTGCCAGCTTGTTCAGGGCGGAATCCCACTTT CASLFRAESHF
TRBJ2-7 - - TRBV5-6 TGTGCCAGCAGCTTGGAGGTCAGGGAAAGCAACGAGCAGTACTTC CASSLEVRESNEQYF
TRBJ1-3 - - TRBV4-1 TGCGCCAGCAGCCAAGAATTAGGGGGACTGTGGGGAAACACCATATATTTT CASSQELGGLWGNTIYF
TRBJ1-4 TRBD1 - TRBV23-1 TGCGCCAGCAGTCGCACCCTCGACAGGGGTCTCCCTGAAAAACTGTTTTTT CASSRTLDRGLPEKLFF
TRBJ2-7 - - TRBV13 TGTGCCAGCAGCTCAGGTCCGGCCTCCTCCTACGAGCAGTACTTC CASSSGPASSYEQYF
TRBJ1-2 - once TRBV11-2 TGTGCCAGCAGCTCCCCGGTTACTGGTACTATCTATGGCTACACCTTC CASSSPVTGTIYGYTF
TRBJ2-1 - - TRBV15 TGTGCCACCAGCAGAGATTTGGGGGTTGAGCAGTTCTTC CATSRDLGVEQFF
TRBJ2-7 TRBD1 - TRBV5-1 TGCGCCAGCAGCTTGGGGGACAGCGACCTAAACTACGAGCAGTACTTC CASSLGDSDLNYEQYF
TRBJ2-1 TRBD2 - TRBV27 TGTGCCAGCAGCTTCACTAGCGGGACTTACAATGAGCAGTTCTTC CASSFTSGTYNEQFF
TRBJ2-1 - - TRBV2 TGTGCCAGCAGTGAAACTGAGCGCTACAATGAGCAGTTCTTC CASSETERYNEQFF
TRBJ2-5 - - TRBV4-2 TGTGCCAGCAGCCAAGAAATCCTGGGGAATTGGGAGACCCAGTACTTC CASSQEILGNWETQYF
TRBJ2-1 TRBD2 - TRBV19 TGTGCCAGTAGTATAGTCCGTAGCGGGATGTCCTACAATGAGCAGTTCTTC CASSIVRSGMSYNEQFF
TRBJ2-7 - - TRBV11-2 TGTGCCAGCAGCTGGCGCATTGCTGATCACGAGCAGTACTTC CASSWRIADHEQYF
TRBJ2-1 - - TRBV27 TGTGCCAGCAGTTTGCAGGGCAATGAGCAGTTCTTC CASSLQGNEQFF
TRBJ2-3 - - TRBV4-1 TGCGCCAGCAGCCAAGAAGGCTTCGGCCATACGCAGTATTTT CASSQEGFGHTQYF
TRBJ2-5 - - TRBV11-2 TGTGCCAGCAGCTTAAGGCAGGTCGATATGCAAGAGACCCAGTACTTC CASSLRQVDMQETQYF
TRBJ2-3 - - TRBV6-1 TGTGCCAGCAGTGGATATCCGGGGGGCACAGATACGCAGTATTTT CASSGYPGGTDTQYF
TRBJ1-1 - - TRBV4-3 TGCGCCAGCAGCCAAGATCGGCTGGGGGGCCCCCTTTGGCCTGAAGCTTTCTTT CASSQDRLGGPLWPEAFF
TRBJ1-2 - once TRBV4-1 TGCGCCAGCAGCCAAGCTCCAAGGGGAGGTGATGGCTACACCTTC CASSQAPRGGDGYTF
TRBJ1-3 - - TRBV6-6 TGTGCCAGCAGTTTCAGGACCTCTGGAAACACCATATATTTT CASSFRTSGNTIYF
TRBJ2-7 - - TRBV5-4 TGTGCCAGCAGTTCTCAAGCCGGGAGCTACGAGCAGTACTTC CASSSQAGSYEQYF
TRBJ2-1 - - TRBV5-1 TGCGCCAGCAGCCTAGAGGGCCCGCCCGCGGATGAGCAGTTCTTC CASSLEGPPADEQFF
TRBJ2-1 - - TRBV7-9 TGTGCCAGCAGCTCAAATCGGGCGGATGGGGGCTATGAGCAGTTCTTC CASSSNRADGGYEQFF
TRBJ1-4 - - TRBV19 TGTGCCAGTAGTGTTAGTAATAATGAAAAACTGTTTTTT CASSVSNNEKLFF
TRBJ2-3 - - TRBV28 TGTGCCAGCAGTTTGGGGCAGGGTACAGATACGCAGTATTTT CASSLGQGTDTQYF
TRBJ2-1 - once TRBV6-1 TGTGCCAGCAGTCATACAGGTAACTCCTACAATGAGCAGTTCTTC CASSHTGNSYNEQFF
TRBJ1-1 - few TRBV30 TGTGCCTGGAGCCGGGGGCTAGGGAACACTGAAGCTTTCTTT CAWSRGLGNTEAFF
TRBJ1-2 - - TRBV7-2 TGTGCCAGCAGCATGGACATTTTCTATGGCTACACCTTC CASSMDIFYGYTF
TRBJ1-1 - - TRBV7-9 TGTGCCAGCAGCTTATGGAACACTGAAGCTTTCTTT CASSLWNTEAFF
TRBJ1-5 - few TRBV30 TGTGCCTGGAGTGTCAGCGGACGCGGGCCCCAGCATTTT CAWSVSGRGPQHF
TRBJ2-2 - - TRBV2 TGTGCCAGCACCCCCCTGCCCGTTGACACCGGGGAGCTGTTTTTT CASTPLPVDTGELFF
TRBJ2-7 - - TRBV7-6 TGTGCCAGCAGCTTGGATGCCGGGGACTACGAGCAGTACTTC CASSLDAGDYEQYF
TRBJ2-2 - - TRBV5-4 TGTGCCAGCAGCCCAGGCCCCGGGGAGCTGTTTTTT CASSPGPGELFF
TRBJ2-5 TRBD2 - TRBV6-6 TGTGCCAGCAGTTACCAAACCGGGACTAGAAAAGAGACCCAGTACTTC CASSYQTGTRKETQYF
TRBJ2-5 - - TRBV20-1 TGCAGCCTTAGGAGGGCAGAGACCCAGTACTTC CSLRRAETQYF
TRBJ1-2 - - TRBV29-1 TGCAGCGTGACCGCCCAGCCCTATGGCTACACCTTC CSVTAQPYGYTF
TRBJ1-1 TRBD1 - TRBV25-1 TGTGCCAGCAGTGATGGAGGGACGAGACAGGGTAGTGACACTGAAGCTTTCTTT CASSDGGTRQGSDTEAFF
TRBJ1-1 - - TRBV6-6 TGTGCCAGCAGGTCCGGGCTGGAAGCTTTCTTT CASRSGLEAFF
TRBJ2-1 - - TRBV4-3 TGCGCCAGCGCAACCGGGACAAGCTCCTACAATGAGCAGTTCTTC CASATGTSSYNEQFF
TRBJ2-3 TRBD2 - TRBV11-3 TGTGCCAGCAGCTTAGACGGATTCGGAGCGGGAGAGGACACGCAGTATTTT CASSLDGFGAGEDTQYF